A single sample is the source of the 27 T cell receptor beta chains below, sequenced in a study of blood T cells in healthy people across ages. A second PCR of roughly 7 to 11 cycles used a sample-barcoded 5' primer and a J-beta primer mix. TCRdb re-derived calls from the 5' RACE reads in MiXCR, one entry per CDR3 protein. The sample holds more than 800,000 distinct CDR3 sequences, 35% to 50% seen once. The sample consisted of blood. These receptors all stem from an older woman in good health.

This chain links TRBV13 with TRBJ2-1, with TRBD2 identical over 14 bases. This CDR3 comprises 17 residues. Germline V CDR1 and CDR2: PRHDT, FYEKMQ (reference sequence). V shed 2 bases and J 4 bases; nucleotides not matched to a gene: 4. CDR3 loop: CASSLPGTSGRYNEQFF. In nucleotides, the CDR3 is TGTGCCAGCAGCTTACCCGGGACTAGCGGGAGATACAATGAGCAGTTCTTC.

V usage is TRBV11-2 and J usage is TRBJ2-1, with TRBD2 matching 9 bases. CDR1 is SGHAT, CDR2 FQNNGV, per germline. CDR3 length: 16 amino acids. Trimming at V came to 5 bases and at J to 8 bases, leaving 13 bases not matched to a gene. The CDR3 sequence: CASSHVGTSFWDEQFF. In DNA form, the CDR3 reads TGTGCCAGCAGCCACGTTGGGACTAGCTTTTGGGATGAGCAGTTCTTC.

This clonotype is a singleton in its sample. Relative to the germline gene, one junction end is altered; a read error may explain this. Written as DNA, the CDR3 is TGTGCCAGCCGCTTTAGAGCCGCAATGGGGGAGCAGTTCTTC. It specifies CASRFRAAMGEQFF. The gene calls are TRBV5-4 and TRBJ2-1; no firm D call. Germline V gives CDR1 SGHNT, CDR2 YYREEE (reference sequence). The CDR3 runs 14 residues. The variable domain in full, with the rest retrieved from reference TRBV5-4 and TRBJ2-1, is ETGVTQSPTHLIKTRGQQVTLRCSSQSGHNTVSWYQQALGQGPQFIFQYYREEENGRGNFPPRFSGLQFPNYSSELNVNALELDDSALYLCASRFRAAMGEQFFGPGTRLTVL.

The chain has TRBV3-1 and TRBJ2-7; no clear D. This CDR3 has 14 amino acids. Per germline, CDR1 LGHDT and CDR2 YNNKEL (reference sequence). V gave up 1 base and J gave up 3 bases, with 10 bases separating them. Here the CDR3 DNA reads TGTGCCAGCAGCCAAGTGGACCGCGGCTACGAGCAGTACTTC. It codes for CASSQVDRGYEQYF.

This clonotype was recorded a few times. V is TRBV20-1 and J is TRBJ2-1, with D hard to call. Germline CDR1 reads DFQATT; CDR2 reads SNEGSKA (reference sequence). Trimming removed 1 base at V and 5 bases at J, with 6 bases between. This CDR3 spans 12 amino acids. The CDR3 spells CSARARDNEQFF. The DNA of the CDR3 is TGCAGTGCTAGAGCCAGAGACAATGAGCAGTTCTTC.

There are many counts of this clonotype. The gene calls are TRBV29-1 and TRBJ2-1, with D possibly TRBD2 on 7 matching bases. V lost 6 bases and J 9 bases, leaving 15 bases between the germline ends. CDR1 SQVTM and CDR2 ANQGSEA come from the germline V gene. There are 12 residues in the CDR3. In nucleotides, the CDR3 is TGCAGCGTAGTATCAGGGGAGGGTGAGCAGTTCTTC. Amino acid sequence: CSVVSGEGEQFF.

This clonotype came up a few times. The rearrangement joins TRBV7-8 to TRBJ2-6; TRBD2 is a possible D gene (5 bases). Germline lookup yields CDR1 SGHVS and CDR2 FQNEAQ. CDR3 length: 16 residues. Trimming cost V 5 bases and J 1 base, with 12 bases left between them. The CDR3 nucleotides read TGTGCCAGCAGCCCAAGAGGGCAATCTGGGGCCAACGTCCTGACTTTC. The encoded protein is CASSPRGQSGANVLTF.

This clonotype was picked up one time. The chain combines TRBV3-1 with TRBJ1-2; D ambiguous. This CDR3 has 12 amino acids. Trimming took off 1 base at V and 5 bases at J, with 5 bases between the two ends. In germline, CDR1 is LGHDT, CDR2 YNNKEL (reference sequence). The CDR3 loop reads CASSQATYGYTF. The CDR3 DNA is TGTGCCAGCAGCCAAGCTACTTATGGCTACACCTTC.

This clonotype has only a few counts. This chain joins TRBV7-3 and TRBJ2-7; possibly TRBD2 for D (8 bases). The CDR3 has 19 amino acids. From germline, CDR1 is SGHTA and CDR2 FQGTGA. Trimming removed 4 bases from V and 7 bases from J, with 32 bases in between. As DNA, the CDR3 is TGTGCCAGCAGCTCGATTAACCTCGGACTAGCAAGGGGGCCTAGTGAGCAGTACTTC. Protein: CASSSINLGLARGPSEQYF.

This clonotype has ten or more counts. The gene calls are TRBV7-9 and TRBJ2-4; TRBD1 or TRBD2 may be the D gene (7 bases each). Germline values: CDR1 SEHNR, CDR2 FQNEAQ (reference sequence). The CDR3 totals 14 residues. Deletions cut 6 bases from V and 8 bases from J, with 17 bases between. CDR3 amino acids: CASRPSAGGDIQYF. CDR3 sequence (DNA): TGTGCCAGCAGACCCTCGGCAGGGGGGGACATTCAGTACTTC.

The genes are TRBV20-1 and TRBJ2-4, with D perhaps matching TRBD1 or TRBD2 (5 bases each). The DNA end is more similar to TRBJ2-5, so the J call may be wrong. The CDR3 contains 15 residues. Per germline, CDR1 DFQATT and CDR2 SNEGSKA (reference sequence). For the CDR3, the DNA is TGCAGTGCTAGATCTCAACTAGTTGGGGGAGAGACCCAGTACTTC. This sequence encodes CSARSQLVGGETQYF.

This clonotype showed up just a few times. The CDR3 bases are TGTGCCAGCAGCCGCCACAGGGCCACCGGGACTAGCGGGAGTTCTCAAAACATTCAGTACTTC. Translated: CASSRHRATGTSGSSQNIQYF. The chain carries TRBV4-2 and TRBJ2-4; 14 bases fit TRBD2. The CDR3 has 21 amino acids. Germline V gene data show CDR1 as LGHNA and CDR2 as YNFKEQ. Trimming took 4 bases from V and 5 from J; bases not matched to a gene: 19.

This chain uses TRBV27 with TRBJ2-7, with a possible D match to TRBD2 (5 bases). Germline V gene lookup returns CDR1 MNHEY and CDR2 SMNVEV (reference sequence). The CDR3 runs 16 residues. V was cut by 10 bases and J by 0 bases, with 22 bases left in between. The CDR3 DNA sequence: TGTGCCACGGCTTTTAATTGGGAGACCAGCTCCTACGAGCAGTACTTC. Encoded protein: CATAFNWETSSYEQYF.

The CDR3 sequence is CASIEGGGHEQYF. CDR3 sequence (DNA): TGCGCCAGCATCGAAGGCGGGGGGCACGAGCAGTACTTC. The chain couples TRBV10-2 to TRBJ2-7, with 8 positions matching TRBD2. The CDR3 sequence is 13 residues long. After removal of 7 bases from V and 5 bases from J, the junction contained 7 bases not matched to a gene. The germline V gene encodes CDR1 WSHSY and CDR2 SAAADI.

This clonotype was counted only a few times. The rearrangement uses TRBV7-8 and TRBJ2-3; a possible D gene is TRBD1 (5 bases). The germline V and J ends were trimmed by 5 bases and 0 bases, with 18 bases remaining between them. CDR1 and CDR2 (germline): SGHVS, FQNEAQ. This CDR3 is built from 17 residues. The CDR3 coding sequence is TGTGCCAGCAGCAAGAACTCCTGGGCAGGGAGCACAGATACGCAGTATTTT. It specifies CASSKNSWAGSTDTQYF. Combining the CDR3 with reference TRBV7-8 and TRBJ2-3 gives the whole variable domain GAGVSQSPRYKVAKRGQDVALRCDPISGHVSLFWYQQALGQGPEFLTYFQNEAQLDKSGLPSDRFFAERPEGSVSTLKIQRTQQEDSAVYLCASSKNSWAGSTDTQYFGPGTRLTVL.

A word on this clonotype: Just one base apart from a much larger clone, this may be a read error. The J gene is TRBJ2-5, the V gene TRBV27; possibly TRBD2 for D (6 bases). V was shortened by 6 bases and J by 11 bases, with 22 bases between the two germline ends. Germline V gene data show CDR1 as MNHEY and CDR2 as SMNVEV (reference sequence). The CDR3 runs to 14 residues. CDR3 sequence reads: CASRGDGLASGQYF. Here the CDR3 DNA reads TGTGCCAGCAGGGGGGACGGTCTAGCGAGCGGGCAGTACTTC.

V usage is TRBV3-1 and J usage is TRBJ2-3; 8 bases line up with TRBD1. Trimming removed 1 base from V and 0 bases from J; junction bases left unmatched: 3. The CDR3 consists of 16 residues. From germline, CDR1 is LGHDT and CDR2 YNNKEL (reference sequence). The CDR3 loop reads CASSQAGQGSTDTQYF. Here the CDR3 DNA reads TGTGCCAGCAGCCAAGCCGGACAGGGTAGCACAGATACGCAGTATTTT.

CDR3 sequence reads: CASSGGDRVIDTQYF. CDR3 bases: TGTGCCAGCAGCGGCGGAGACAGGGTCATCGATACGCAGTATTTT. The V call is TRBV9, the J call TRBJ2-3; TRBD1 agrees at 7 bases. From germline, CDR1 is SGDLS and CDR2 YYNGEE. The CDR3 is made up of 15 amino acids. The junction had 10 bases not matched to a gene; V was cut back by 3 bases and J by 6 bases.

This clonotype was counted only a few times. Possible read error: a much larger clone is one base away. The CDR3 nucleotides are TGCAGTGCTAGAGGGGACCGCACAGATACGCAGTATTTT. It translates to CSARGDRTDTQYF. This rearrangement joins TRBV20-1 to TRBJ2-3; D tentatively reads TRBD1 or TRBD2 (5 bases each). Deletions cut 1 base from V and 1 base from J, with 6 bases between. CDR1 is DFQATT and CDR2 is SNEGSKA in the germline V gene (reference sequence). The CDR3 contains 13 residues.

The chain recombines TRBV9 with TRBJ2-3; 8 positions match TRBD2. V dropped 0 bases and J dropped 1; count of bases not matched to a gene: 4. There are 16 residues in the CDR3. Germline V gives CDR1 SGDLS, CDR2 YYNGEE. CDR3 bases: TGTGCCAGCAGCGTAGACGGGAGGGGGGGCACAGATACGCAGTATTTT. Amino acids: CASSVDGRGGTDTQYF.

DNA of the CDR3: TGTGCCAGCATGACAGATACGCAGTATTTT. The encoded protein is CASMTDTQYF. V and J are TRBV2 and TRBJ2-3; the D is unclear. V shed 7 bases and J shed 3 bases, with 2 bases lying between them. CDR3 length: 10 residues. Germline values: CDR1 SNHLY, CDR2 FYNNEI.

V usage is TRBV28 and J usage is TRBJ2-7, with D tentatively TRBD1 (6 bases). TRBJ2-5 matches the DNA end more closely, so the J call is doubtful. Germline CDR1 and CDR2: MDHEN and SYDVKM. CDR3 length: 14 residues. The DNA for the CDR3 is TGTGCCAGCAGTTTTCCAGGGGCTGGGGAGACCCAGTACTTC. Residues: CASSFPGAGETQYF.

In its sample, this clonotype was seen a few times. This chain links TRBV7-9 with TRBJ2-1; D gene ambiguous. Germline-derived CDR1 and CDR2 are SEHNR and FQNEAQ (reference sequence). The CDR3 has 15 residues. V was trimmed by 2 bases and J by 3 bases, leaving 11 bases between them. The CDR3 bases are TGTGCCAGCAGCTTACCTGGGCAAGTCTACAATGAGCAGTTCTTC. Amino acid sequence: CASSLPGQVYNEQFF.

This clonotype has a handful of counts. The genes are TRBV5-5 and TRBJ2-1; 8 bases are shared with TRBD2. This CDR3 is built from 16 residues. Germline CDR1 SGHKS, CDR2 YYEKEE (reference sequence). The V segment lost 1 base and the J segment 3 bases; nucleotides outside the gene matches: 6. The CDR3 DNA is TGTGCCAGCAGCTTGCGGGCGACTAGCGTCTACAATGAGCAGTTCTTC. Its protein product is CASSLRATSVYNEQFF.

Remarks on this clonotype: Germline and junction disagree at one end, which may indicate a read error. V gene TRBV20-1 combines with J gene TRBJ2-4; possible D gene TRBD1, 7 bases. The CDR3 runs 13 residues. The germline V gene encodes CDR1 DFQATT and CDR2 SNEGSKA (reference sequence). The CDR3 coding sequence is TGCAGTACTAGTCTGGCAGGGGGGTACATTCAGTACTTC. This gives the protein CSTSLAGGYIQYF.

The chain couples TRBV21-1 to TRBJ1-5; the table gives TRBD1 as D, unverified against the DNA. TRBV21-1 is listed as a pseudogene. The CDR3 is 16 residues long. CDR3 nucleotide sequence: TGTGCCAGAGTCAAGCCCGGGACAGGGCTAGATCAGCCCCAGCATTTT. It codes for CARVKPGTGLDQPQHF.

The CDR3 reads CSAGGPSGDGTQYF. The CDR3 DNA is TGCAGTGCTGGGGGGCCTAGCGGGGATGGTACGCAGTATTTT. The J gene is TRBJ2-3, the V gene TRBV20-1, with TRBD2 identical over 9 bases. The V gene end was trimmed by 5 bases and the J gene end by 8 bases; junction bases not matched to a gene: 11. Germline values: CDR1 DFQATT, CDR2 SNEGSKA (reference sequence). CDR3 length equals 14 residues.